The source of this TCR beta chain is a study of cytomegalovirus exposure and HLA in healthy donors. General study findings and limits: The authors enumerated around 150 TCR beta chains as linked to cytomegalovirus.

The PCR contained 60 Vbeta and 13 Jbeta primers. Repertoires were generated with immunoSEQ multiplex PCR, while TCRdb's copy carries only in-frame clones and drops some. The table records under 150,000 clones, around 73% of them present only once. Remarks on this clone: Its specificity is not known.

Germline V gene sequence: CDR1 WSHSY, CDR2 SAAADI. The V gene end was trimmed by 8 bases and the J gene end by 5 bases; junction bases not matched to a gene: 13. This CDR3 has 15 amino acids. The sample was PBMCs. The TCR originated in a human donor in good health. The V and J genes are TRBV10-2 and TRBJ2-5, with 8 nucleotides matching TRBD2. DNA of the CDR3: TGCGCCAGCGAGCGGTTAGCGGGGCCCCGGGAGACCCAGTACTTC. Protein product: CASERLAGPRETQYF.